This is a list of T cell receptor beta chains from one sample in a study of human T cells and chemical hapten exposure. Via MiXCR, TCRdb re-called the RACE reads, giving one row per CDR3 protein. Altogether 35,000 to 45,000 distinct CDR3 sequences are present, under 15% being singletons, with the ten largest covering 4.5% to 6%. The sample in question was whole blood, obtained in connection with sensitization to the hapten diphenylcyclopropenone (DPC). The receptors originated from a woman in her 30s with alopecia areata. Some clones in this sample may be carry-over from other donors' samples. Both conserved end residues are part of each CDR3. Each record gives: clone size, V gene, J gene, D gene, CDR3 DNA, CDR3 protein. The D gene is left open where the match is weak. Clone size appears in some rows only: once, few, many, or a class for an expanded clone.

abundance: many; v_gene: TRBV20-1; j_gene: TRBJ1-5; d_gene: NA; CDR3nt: TGCAGTGCTAGAGAAACAGGGAGGGCTCAGCCCCAGCATTTT; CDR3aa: CSARETGRAQPQHF
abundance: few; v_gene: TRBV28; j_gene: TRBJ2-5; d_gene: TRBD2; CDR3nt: TGTGCCAGCAGTTTATGGACTAGCGGGAGGCGTGAACAAGAGACCCAGTACTTC; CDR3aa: CASSLWTSGRREQETQYF
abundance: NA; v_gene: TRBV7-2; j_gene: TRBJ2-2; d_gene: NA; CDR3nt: TGTGCCAGCAGCTACCGGAGAGGCGCCGGGGAGCTGTTTTTT; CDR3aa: CASSYRRGAGELFF
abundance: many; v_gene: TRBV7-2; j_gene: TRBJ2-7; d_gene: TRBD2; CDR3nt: TGTGCCAGCAGCCCAGCGGGGTGGCAGGATGCGAGGGGTCTAAGGGTCTACGAGCAGTACTTC; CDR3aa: CASSPAGWQDARGLRVYEQYF
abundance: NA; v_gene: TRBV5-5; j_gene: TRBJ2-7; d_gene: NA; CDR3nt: TGTGCCAGCAGCTCCGGAGGGACAGTCATCTACGAGCAGTACTTC; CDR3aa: CASSSGGTVIYEQYF
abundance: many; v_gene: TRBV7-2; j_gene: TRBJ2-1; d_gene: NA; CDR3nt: TGTGCCAGCAGCTTAGGATGGGCAAACTACAATGAGCAGTTCTTC; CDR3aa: CASSLGWANYNEQFF
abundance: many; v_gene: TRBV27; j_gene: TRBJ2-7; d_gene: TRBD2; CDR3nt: TGTGCCAGCAGGGAGGGGGGACTAGGGGACTACGAGCAGTACTTC; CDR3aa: CASREGGLGDYEQYF
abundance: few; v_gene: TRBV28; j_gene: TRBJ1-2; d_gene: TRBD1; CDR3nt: TGTGCCAGCAGACAGGGGGTAGCGGACTATGGCTACACCTTC; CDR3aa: CASRQGVADYGYTF
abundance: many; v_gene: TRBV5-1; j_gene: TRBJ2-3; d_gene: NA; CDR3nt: TGCGCCAGCAGGGAGGGTCCGTCTTTTCGGCTACATCTTAGCACAGATACGCAGTATTTT; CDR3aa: CASREGPSFRLHLSTDTQYF
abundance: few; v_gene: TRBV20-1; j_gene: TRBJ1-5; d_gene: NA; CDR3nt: TGCAGTGCTAGAGACAGGGGATTTAGTCAGCCCCAGCATTTT; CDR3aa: CSARDRGFSQPQHF
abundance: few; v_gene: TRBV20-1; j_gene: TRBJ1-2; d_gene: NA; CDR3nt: TGCAGTGCTGGGGGAAGGGCCACCTTC; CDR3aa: CSAGGRATF
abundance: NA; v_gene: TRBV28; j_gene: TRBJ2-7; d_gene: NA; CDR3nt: TGTGCCAGCAGTTTACCGGGGGAACCCTCCTACGAGCAGTACTTC; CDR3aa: CASSLPGEPSYEQYF
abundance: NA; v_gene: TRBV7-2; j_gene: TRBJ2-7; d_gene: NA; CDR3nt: TGTGCCAGCAGCTTAAAAGAAGGGGGGGTCTCCTACGAGCAGTACTTC; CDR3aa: CASSLKEGGVSYEQYF
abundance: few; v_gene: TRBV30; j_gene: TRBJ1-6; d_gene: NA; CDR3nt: TGTGCCTGGAGTGTGTTGGGGGCTAATTCACCCCTCCACTTT; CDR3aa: CAWSVLGANSPLHF
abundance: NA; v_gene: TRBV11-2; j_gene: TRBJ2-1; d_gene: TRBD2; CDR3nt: TGTGCCAGCAGATATCTGGCGGGAGGGCCAAGTGAGCAGTTCTTC; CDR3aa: CASRYLAGGPSEQFF
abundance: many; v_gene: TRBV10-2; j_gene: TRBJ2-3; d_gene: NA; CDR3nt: TGCGCCAGCAGTGAGTCGGGGGAAACAGATACGCAGTATTTT; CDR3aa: CASSESGETDTQYF
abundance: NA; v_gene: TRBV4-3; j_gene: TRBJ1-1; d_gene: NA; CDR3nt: TGCGCCAGCAGCCAAGATGTTGGACAGTTAAACACTGAAGCTTTCTTT; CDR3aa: CASSQDVGQLNTEAFF
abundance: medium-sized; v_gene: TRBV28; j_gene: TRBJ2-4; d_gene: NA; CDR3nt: TGTGCCAGCAGTTTGGTTGACGGGGGCAAAAACATTCAGTACTTC; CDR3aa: CASSLVDGGKNIQYF
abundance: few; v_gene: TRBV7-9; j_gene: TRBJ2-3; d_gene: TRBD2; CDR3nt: TGTGCCAGCAGCCTACGACTAGCGGGATACCACACAGATACGCAGTATTTT; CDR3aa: CASSLRLAGYHTDTQYF
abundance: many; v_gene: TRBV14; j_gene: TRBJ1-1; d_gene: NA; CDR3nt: TGTGCCAGCAGCCAAGATGGGGACTCGAACACTGAAGCTTTCTTT; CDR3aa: CASSQDGDSNTEAFF
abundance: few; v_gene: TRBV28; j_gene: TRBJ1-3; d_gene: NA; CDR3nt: TGTGCCAGCAGTCTGGGCACCATATATTTT; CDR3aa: CASSLGTIYF
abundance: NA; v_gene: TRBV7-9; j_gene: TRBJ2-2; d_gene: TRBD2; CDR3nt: TGTGCCTTCTTTAGCGGGATGAACACCGGGGAGCTGTTTTTT; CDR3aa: CAFFSGMNTGELFF